The 18 T cell receptor beta chains below all came from one sample that was sequenced in a study of shared clonotypes between healthy human individuals. Data came from immunoSEQ multiplex PCR; TCRdb stores just in-frame clones and leaves some out. The table records roughly 2.6 million clones, just over 90% of them present only once. Sequenced sample: naive CD4+ T cells sorted from blood. Subset defined: CD45RA+ positively selected. The receptors come from a man aged 18-30 years in good health.

This chain links TRBV2 with TRBJ1-2; 7 bases match TRBD1. Germline V gives CDR1 SNHLY, CDR2 FYNNEI. V was clipped by 4 bases and J by 7 bases; unmatched bases: 12. There are 15 residues in the CDR3. CDR3 DNA sequence: TGTGCCAGCAGTGCCCGGGACAGCTCCAGGTCTGGCTACACCTTC. Translation gives CASSARDSSRSGYTF.

This rearrangement joins TRBV6-5 to TRBJ1-1; 8 bases align to TRBD1. Germline CDR1 and CDR2: MNHEY and SVGAGI. Trimming cost V 5 bases and J 8 bases; bases outside gene matches: 7. The CDR3 is 13 amino acids. The CDR3 spells CASSPRAGGEAFF. Here the CDR3 DNA reads TGTGCCAGCAGTCCCAGGGCAGGGGGCGAAGCTTTCTTT.

This chain links TRBV2 with TRBJ1-1; D possibly corresponds to TRBD1 (6 bases). This CDR3 is built from 15 residues. The V end lost 4 bases, the J end lost 2 bases, and 14 bases lay between the germline ends. CDR1 and CDR2 (germline): SNHLY, FYNNEI. The CDR3 reads CASSAEDSFNTEAFF. CDR3 sequence (DNA): TGTGCCAGCAGTGCCGAGGACAGCTTTAACACTGAAGCTTTCTTT. The full variable domain, completed using reference TRBV2 and TRBJ1-1, is EPEVTQTPSHQVTQMGQEVILRCVPISNHLYFYWYRQILGQKVEFLVSFYNNEISEKSEIFDDQFSVERPDGSNFTLKIRSTKLEDSAMYFCASSAEDSFNTEAFFGQGTRLTVV.

This clone was found a few times. V usage is TRBV30 and J usage is TRBJ1-5; D gene ambiguous. Per germline, CDR1 GTSNPN and CDR2 SVGIG (reference sequence). The CDR3 runs 16 residues. V was shortened by 2 bases and J by 5 bases, with 19 bases between the two germline ends. The CDR3: CAWSSTPTPGYQPQHF. The CDR3 coding sequence is TGTGCCTGGAGTTCTACCCCGACCCCGGGGTATCAGCCCCAGCATTTT.

The chain is built from TRBV6-5 and TRBJ2-7; D is unclear. This CDR3 contains 12 residues. Trimming pared 6 bases from V and 11 bases from J, leaving 17 bases between. In germline, CDR1 is MNHEY, CDR2 SVGAGI. The DNA of the CDR3 is TGTGCCAGCAGCCAAGACCGAGTTGTGGAGTACTTC. This codes for CASSQDRVVEYF.

This clone came up a few times. V is TRBV18 and J is TRBJ1-2; 7 bases match TRBD1. V was clipped by 6 bases and J by 3 bases; unmatched bases: 10. The CDR3 consists of 15 residues. Germline loops: CDR1 KGHSH, CDR2 LQKENI. The CDR3 DNA reads as TGTGCCAGCTCCCCAGGACAGGCGACCGACTATGGCTACACCTTC. Residues: CASSPGQATDYGYTF.

As DNA, the CDR3 is TGTGCCAGCCGATCTTGGGGGACTAATGAAAAACTGTTTTTT. Translation: CASRSWGTNEKLFF. The chain links TRBV27 to TRBJ1-4; possibly TRBD1 for D (5 bases). Germline V CDR1 and CDR2: MNHEY, SMNVEV (reference sequence). The CDR3 sequence is 14 residues long. V was trimmed by 8 bases and J by 2 bases, leaving 12 bases between them.

The chain couples TRBV19 to TRBJ1-1, with unresolved D. The CDR3 covers 14 residues. From germline, CDR1 is LNHDA and CDR2 SQIVND (reference sequence). V was trimmed by 5 bases and J by 0 bases, leaving 10 bases between them. CDR3 DNA: TGTGCCAGTAGTTGGTCGGCCATGAACACTGAAGCTTTCTTT. It codes for CASSWSAMNTEAFF.

The gene calls are TRBV7-9 and TRBJ2-3; possibly TRBD1 for D (5 bases). This CDR3 region has 15 residues. CDR1 SEHNR and CDR2 FQNEAQ come from the germline V gene (reference sequence). Trimming shortened V by 0 bases and J by 4 bases, and 11 bases separated the two germline ends. The CDR3 DNA follows: TGTGCCAGCAGCTTAGCGCAGGGTTCCTCAGATACGCAGTATTTT. Translation: CASSLAQGSSDTQYF. Full variable domain (missing parts from reference TRBV7-9 and TRBJ2-3): DTGVSQNPRHKITKRGQNVTFRCDPISEHNRLYWYRQTLGQGPEFLTYFQNEAQLEKSRLLSDRFSAERPKGSFSTLEIQRTEQGDSAMYLCASSLAQGSSDTQYFGPGTRLTVL.

V gene TRBV6-5 combines with J gene TRBJ1-2; no clear D gene. Trimming removed 4 bases from V and 8 bases from J, with 8 bases in between. Germline CDR1 and CDR2: MNHEY and SVGAGI. CDR3 length equals 11 residues. As DNA, the CDR3 is TGTGCCAGCAGTTTAGGGTACGGCTACACCTTC. This translates into CASSLGYGYTF.

V is TRBV28 and J is TRBJ1-2; D remains ambiguous. Per the germline V gene, CDR1 is MDHEN and CDR2 is SYDVKM. The CDR3 spans 13 residues. Trimming took off 6 bases at V and 4 bases at J, with 12 bases between the two ends. The CDR3 region has the DNA TGTGCCAGCAGGGGAGAGCGGGTCTATGGCTACACCTTC. This gives the protein CASRGERVYGYTF.

This rearrangement joins TRBV2 to TRBJ2-7; D is possibly TRBD2 (6 bases). Trimming took off 7 bases at V and 5 bases at J, with 12 bases between the two ends. Germline V gene sequence: CDR1 SNHLY, CDR2 FYNNEI. CDR3 length: 12 residues. The CDR3 is CASNGGRNEQYF. The CDR3, as DNA: TGTGCCAGCAACGGGGGTCGTAACGAGCAGTACTTC. The complete variable domain, with remaining parts taken from reference TRBV2 and TRBJ2-7, reads EPEVTQTPSHQVTQMGQEVILRCVPISNHLYFYWYRQILGQKVEFLVSFYNNEISEKSEIFDDQFSVERPDGSNFTLKIRSTKLEDSAMYFCASNGGRNEQYFGPGTRLTVT.

The chain has TRBV5-5 and TRBJ2-7; TRBD1 matches 7 bases. Germline-derived CDR1 and CDR2 are SGHKS and YYEKEE (reference sequence). V shed 0 bases and J 3 bases; nucleotides not matched to a gene: 3. This CDR3 spans 14 amino acids. CDR3 loop: CASSLVTGYYEQYF. The CDR3 DNA is TGTGCCAGCAGCTTGGTGACAGGGTACTACGAGCAGTACTTC.

J is TRBJ2-3 and V is TRBV12-5, with 10 bases fitting TRBD2. The V gene's germline CDR1 is LGHNT and CDR2 FRNRAP. The CDR3 is 15 amino acids. Trimming cost V 2 bases and J 5 bases; bases outside gene matches: 4. CDR3 in DNA: TGTGCTAGTGGTTTGCGCGCTAGCGGGGGAGATACGCAGTATTTT. This gives the protein CASGLRASGGDTQYF. Full variable domain (rest looked up from reference TRBV12-5 and TRBJ2-3): DARVTQTPRHKVTEMGQEVTMRCQPILGHNTVFWYRQTMMQGLELLAYFRNRAPLDDSGMPKDRFSAEMPDATLATLKIQPSEPRDSAVYFCASGLRASGGDTQYFGPGTRLTVL.

The chain carries TRBV11-2 and TRBJ2-3, with D tentatively TRBD2 (6 bases). The germline V and J ends were trimmed by 2 bases and 0 bases, with 15 bases remaining between them. Germline loops: CDR1 SGHAT, CDR2 FQNNGV. The CDR3 totals 17 residues. CDR3 loop: CASSLIFSAGSTDTQYF. The CDR3 coding sequence is TGTGCCAGCAGCTTAATTTTTTCGGCGGGGAGCACAGATACGCAGTATTTT.

The chain combines TRBV11-3 with TRBJ2-1; 9 bases agree with TRBD2. Unmatched junction bases numbered 6, after V lost 5 bases and J lost 7 bases. The germline V gene encodes CDR1 SGHNT and CDR2 YENEEA. The CDR3 is 14 amino acids. Here the CDR3 reads CASSPRGGRNEQFF. CDR3 bases: TGTGCCAGCAGCCCGCGGGGGGGGCGGAATGAGCAGTTCTTC.

The CDR3 DNA reads TGTGCCATCAGCAAGGCGGGTGAAACAGCTAACTATGGCTACACCTTC. Translating it yields CAISKAGETANYGYTF. This sequence joins TRBV10-3 and TRBJ1-2; D call uncertain. V was trimmed by 6 bases and J by 0 bases, leaving 17 bases between them. Looked up from germline, CDR1 is ENHRY and CDR2 is SYGVKD. This CDR3 contains 16 residues.

The V gene is TRBV19, the J gene TRBJ1-2; 10 bases map to TRBD1. Germline values: CDR1 LNHDA, CDR2 SQIVND (reference sequence). The CDR3 runs 16 residues. Trimming at V came to 6 bases and at J to 3 bases, leaving 10 bases not matched to a gene. CDR3 nucleotide sequence: TGTGCCAGTAGGACTCTGACAGGGGGCGAAGACTATGGCTACACCTTC. Its translation: CASRTLTGGEDYGYTF.